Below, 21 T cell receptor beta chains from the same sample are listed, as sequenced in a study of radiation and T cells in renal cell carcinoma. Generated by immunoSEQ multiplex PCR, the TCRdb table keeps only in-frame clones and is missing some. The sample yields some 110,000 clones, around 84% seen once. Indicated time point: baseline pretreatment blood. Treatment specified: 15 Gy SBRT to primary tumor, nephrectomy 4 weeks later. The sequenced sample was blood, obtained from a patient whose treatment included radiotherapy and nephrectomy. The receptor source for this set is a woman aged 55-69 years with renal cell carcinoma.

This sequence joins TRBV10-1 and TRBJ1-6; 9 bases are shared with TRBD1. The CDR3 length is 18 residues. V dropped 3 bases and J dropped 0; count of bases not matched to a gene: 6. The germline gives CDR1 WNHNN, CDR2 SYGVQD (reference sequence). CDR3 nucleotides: TGCGCCAGCAGTGACCGGACAGGGGTACTCTCCTATAATTCACCCCTCCACTTT. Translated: CASSDRTGVLSYNSPLHF.

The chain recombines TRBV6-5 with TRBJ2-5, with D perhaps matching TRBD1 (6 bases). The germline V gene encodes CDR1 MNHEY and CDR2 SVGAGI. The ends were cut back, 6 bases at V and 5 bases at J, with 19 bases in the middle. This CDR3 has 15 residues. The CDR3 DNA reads TGTGCCAGCAGCCGAGGGACCTTCCAGGGGGAGACCCAGTACTTC. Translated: CASSRGTFQGETQYF.

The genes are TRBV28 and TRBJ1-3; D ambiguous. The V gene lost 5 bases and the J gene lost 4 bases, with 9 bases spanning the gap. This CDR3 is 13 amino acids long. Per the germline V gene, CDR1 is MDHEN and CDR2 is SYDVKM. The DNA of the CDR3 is TGTGCCAGCAGTGGGGTCGCCGGAAACACCATATATTTT. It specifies CASSGVAGNTIYF.

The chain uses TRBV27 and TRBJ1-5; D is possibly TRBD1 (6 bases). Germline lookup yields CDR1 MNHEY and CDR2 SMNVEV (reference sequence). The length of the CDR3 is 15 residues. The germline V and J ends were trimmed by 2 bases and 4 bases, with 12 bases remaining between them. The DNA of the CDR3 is TGTGCCAGCAGTTTAGGGTCAGGGGCTAATCAGCCCCAGCATTTT. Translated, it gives CASSLGSGANQPQHF.

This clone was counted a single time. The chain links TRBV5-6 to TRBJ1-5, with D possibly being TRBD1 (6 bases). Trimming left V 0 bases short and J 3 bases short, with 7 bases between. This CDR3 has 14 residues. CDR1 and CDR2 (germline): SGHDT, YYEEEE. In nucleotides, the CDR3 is TGTGCCAGCAGCTTGGGGGACACCAATCAGCCCCAGCATTTT. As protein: CASSLGDTNQPQHF.

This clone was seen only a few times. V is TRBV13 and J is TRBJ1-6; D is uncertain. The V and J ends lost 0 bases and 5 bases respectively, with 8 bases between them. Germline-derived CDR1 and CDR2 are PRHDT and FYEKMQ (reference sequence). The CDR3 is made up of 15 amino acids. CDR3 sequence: CASSLGGGDNSPLHF. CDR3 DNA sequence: TGTGCCAGCAGCTTAGGCGGAGGAGATAATTCACCCCTCCACTTT.

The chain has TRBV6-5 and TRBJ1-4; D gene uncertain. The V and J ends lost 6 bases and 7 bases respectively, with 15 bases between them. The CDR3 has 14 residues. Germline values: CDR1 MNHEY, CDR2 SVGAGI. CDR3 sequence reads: CASSSQASSEKLFF. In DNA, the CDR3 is TGTGCCAGCAGCAGTCAAGCCTCGAGTGAAAAACTGTTTTTT.

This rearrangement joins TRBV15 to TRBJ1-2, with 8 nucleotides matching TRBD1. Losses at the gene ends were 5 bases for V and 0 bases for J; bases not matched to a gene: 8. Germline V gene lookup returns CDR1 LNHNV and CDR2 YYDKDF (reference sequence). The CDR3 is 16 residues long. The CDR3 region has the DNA TGTGCCACCAGCCCCAGGGGGCCCCATGCTAACTATGGCTACACCTTC. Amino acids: CATSPRGPHANYGYTF. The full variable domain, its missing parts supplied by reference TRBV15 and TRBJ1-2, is DAMVIQNPRYQVTQFGKPVTLSCSQTLNHNVMYWYQQKSSQAPKLLFHYYDKDFNNEADTPDNFQSRRPNTSFCFLDIRSPGLGDTAMYLCATSPRGPHANYGYTFGSGTRLTVV.

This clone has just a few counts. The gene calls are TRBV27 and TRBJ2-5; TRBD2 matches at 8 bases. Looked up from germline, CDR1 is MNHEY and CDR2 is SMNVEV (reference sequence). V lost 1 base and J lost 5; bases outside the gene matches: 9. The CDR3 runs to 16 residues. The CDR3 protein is CASSLFAGGRGETQYF. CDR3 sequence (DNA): TGTGCCAGCAGTTTATTTGCGGGAGGACGAGGGGAGACCCAGTACTTC.

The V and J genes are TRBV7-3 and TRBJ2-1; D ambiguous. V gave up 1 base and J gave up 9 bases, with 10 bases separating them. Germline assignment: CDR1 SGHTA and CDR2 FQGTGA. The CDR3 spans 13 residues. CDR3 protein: CASSLSQEFEQFF. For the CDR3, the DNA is TGTGCCAGCAGCTTAAGTCAGGAATTTGAGCAGTTCTTC. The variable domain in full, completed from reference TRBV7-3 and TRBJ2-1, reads GAGVSQTPSNKVTEKGKYVELRCDPISGHTALYWYRQSLGQGPEFLIYFQGTGAADDSGLPNDRFFAVRPEGSVSTLKIQRTERGDSAVYLCASSLSQEFEQFFGPGTRLTVL.

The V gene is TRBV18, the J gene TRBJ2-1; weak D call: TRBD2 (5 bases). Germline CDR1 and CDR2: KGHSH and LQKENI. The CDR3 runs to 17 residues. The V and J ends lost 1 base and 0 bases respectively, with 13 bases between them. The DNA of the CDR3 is TGTGCCAGCTCACCACGTGGAGAGGGAAGCTCCTACAATGAGCAGTTCTTC. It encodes CASSPRGEGSSYNEQFF. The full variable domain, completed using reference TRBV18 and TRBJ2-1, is NAGVMQNPRHLVRRRGQEARLRCSPMKGHSHVYWYRQLPEEGLKFMVYLQKENIIDESGMPKERFSAEFPKEGPSILRIQQVVRGDSAAYFCASSPRGEGSSYNEQFFGPGTRLTVL.

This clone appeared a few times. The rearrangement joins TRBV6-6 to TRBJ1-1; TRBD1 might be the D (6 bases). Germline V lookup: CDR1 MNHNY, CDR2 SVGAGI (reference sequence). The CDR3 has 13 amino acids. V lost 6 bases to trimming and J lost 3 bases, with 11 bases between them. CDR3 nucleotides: TGTGCCAGCAGGTTTCCAGGGGACACTGAAGCTTTCTTT. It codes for CASRFPGDTEAFF.

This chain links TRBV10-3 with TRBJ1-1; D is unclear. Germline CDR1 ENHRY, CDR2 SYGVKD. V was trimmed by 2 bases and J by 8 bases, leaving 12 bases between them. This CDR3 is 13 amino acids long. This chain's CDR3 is CAISEVPAGEAFF. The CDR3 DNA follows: TGTGCCATCAGTGAGGTTCCAGCGGGCGAAGCTTTCTTT.

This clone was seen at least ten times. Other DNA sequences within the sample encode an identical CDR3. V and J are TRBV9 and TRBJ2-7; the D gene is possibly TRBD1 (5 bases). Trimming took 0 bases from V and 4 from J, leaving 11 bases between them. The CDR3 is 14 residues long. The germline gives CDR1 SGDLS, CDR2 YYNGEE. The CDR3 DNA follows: TGTGCCAGCAGCGTAGGGGGCCCTTCATACGAGCAGTACTTC. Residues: CASSVGGPSYEQYF.

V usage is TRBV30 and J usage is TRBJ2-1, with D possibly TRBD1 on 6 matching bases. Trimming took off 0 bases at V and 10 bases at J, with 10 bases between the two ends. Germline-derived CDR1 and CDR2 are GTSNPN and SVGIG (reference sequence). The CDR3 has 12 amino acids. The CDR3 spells CAWSVGGGEQFF. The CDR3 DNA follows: TGTGCCTGGAGTGTAGGGGGTGGGGAGCAGTTCTTC. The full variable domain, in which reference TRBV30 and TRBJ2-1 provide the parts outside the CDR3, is SQTIHQWPATLVQPVGSPLSLECTVEGTSNPNLYWYRQAAGRGLQLLFYSVGIGQISSEVPQNLSASRPQDRQFILSSKKLLLSDSGFYLCAWSVGGGEQFFGPGTRLTVL.

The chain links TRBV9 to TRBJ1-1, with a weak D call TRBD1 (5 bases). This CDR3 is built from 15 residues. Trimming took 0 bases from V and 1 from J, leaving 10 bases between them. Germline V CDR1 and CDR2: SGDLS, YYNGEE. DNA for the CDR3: TGTGCCAGCAGCGTAGTGGACACGGGGAACACTGAAGCTTTCTTT. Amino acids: CASSVVDTGNTEAFF.

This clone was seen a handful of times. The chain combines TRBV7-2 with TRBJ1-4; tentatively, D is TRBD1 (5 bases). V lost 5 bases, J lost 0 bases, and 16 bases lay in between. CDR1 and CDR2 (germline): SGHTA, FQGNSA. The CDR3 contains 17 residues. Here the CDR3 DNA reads TGTGCCAGCAGCCCGCAAGGGGCTCGGGCAACTAATGAAAAACTGTTTTTT. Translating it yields CASSPQGARATNEKLFF.

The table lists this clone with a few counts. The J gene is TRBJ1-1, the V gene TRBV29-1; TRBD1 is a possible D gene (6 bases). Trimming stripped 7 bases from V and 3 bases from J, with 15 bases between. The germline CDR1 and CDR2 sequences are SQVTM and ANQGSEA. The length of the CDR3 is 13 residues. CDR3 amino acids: CSARQDLYTEAFF. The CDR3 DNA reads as TGCAGCGCCAGACAGGACCTCTACACTGAAGCTTTCTTT.

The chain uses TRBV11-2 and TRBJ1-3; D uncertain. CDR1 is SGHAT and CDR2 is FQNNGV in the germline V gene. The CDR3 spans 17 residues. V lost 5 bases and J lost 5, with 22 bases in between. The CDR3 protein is CASSPTRIYSARNTIYF. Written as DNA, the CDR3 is TGTGCCAGCAGCCCGACCCGAATATACAGCGCGAGAAACACCATATATTTT.

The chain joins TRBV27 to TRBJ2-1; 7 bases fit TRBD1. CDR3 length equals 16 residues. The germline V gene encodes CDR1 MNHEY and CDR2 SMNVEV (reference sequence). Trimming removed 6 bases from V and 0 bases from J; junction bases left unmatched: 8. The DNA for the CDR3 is TGTGCCAGCAGAATCACAGGGGACGGCTCCTACAATGAGCAGTTCTTC. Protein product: CASRITGDGSYNEQFF.

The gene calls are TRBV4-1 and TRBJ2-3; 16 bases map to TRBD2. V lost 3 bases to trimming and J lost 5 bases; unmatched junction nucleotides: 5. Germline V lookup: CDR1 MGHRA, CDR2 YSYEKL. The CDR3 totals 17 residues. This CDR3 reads CASSHLGLAGGEDTQYF. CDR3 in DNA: TGCGCCAGCAGCCACCTGGGACTAGCGGGAGGGGAAGATACGCAGTATTTT.